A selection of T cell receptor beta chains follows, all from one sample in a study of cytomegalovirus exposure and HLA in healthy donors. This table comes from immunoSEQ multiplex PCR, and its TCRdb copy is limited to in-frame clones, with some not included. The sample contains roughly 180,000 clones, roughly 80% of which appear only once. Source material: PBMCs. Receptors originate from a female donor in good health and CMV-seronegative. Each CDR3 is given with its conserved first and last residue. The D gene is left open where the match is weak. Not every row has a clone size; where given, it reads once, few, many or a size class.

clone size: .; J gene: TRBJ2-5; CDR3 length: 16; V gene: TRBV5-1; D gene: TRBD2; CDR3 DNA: TGCGCCAGCAGCCCACAAAACGGGCAGGGAGGGAAAACCCAGTACTTC; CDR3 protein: CASSPQNGQGGKTQYF
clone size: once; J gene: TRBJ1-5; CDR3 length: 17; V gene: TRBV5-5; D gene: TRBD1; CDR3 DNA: TGTGCCAGCAGCCTTACTACGACAGGGGGCCTTTTGGAGCCCCAGCATTTT; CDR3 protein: CASSLTTTGGLLEPQHF
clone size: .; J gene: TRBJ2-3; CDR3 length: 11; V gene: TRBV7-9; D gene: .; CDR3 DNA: TGTGCCAGCAAAGGGGGAGATACGCAGTATTTT; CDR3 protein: CASKGGDTQYF
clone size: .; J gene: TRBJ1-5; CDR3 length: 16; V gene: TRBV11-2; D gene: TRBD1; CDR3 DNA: TGTGCCAGCAGCTCCCTGACAGGGGGAAACCGTCAGCCCCAGCATTTT; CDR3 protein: CASSSLTGGNRQPQHF
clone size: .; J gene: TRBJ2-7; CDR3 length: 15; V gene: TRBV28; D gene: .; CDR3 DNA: TGTGCCAGCAGTACGACCTCAGGGGTTCCCTACGAGCAGTACTTC; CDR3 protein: CASSTTSGVPYEQYF
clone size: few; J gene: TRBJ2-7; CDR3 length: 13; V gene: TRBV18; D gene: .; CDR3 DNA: TGTGCCAGTTCGGGGTACTCGGGGAACGAGCAGTACTTC; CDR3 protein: CASSGYSGNEQYF
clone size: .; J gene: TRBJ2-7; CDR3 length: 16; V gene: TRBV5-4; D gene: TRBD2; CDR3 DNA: TGTGCCAGCAGCTTGGCGTCTAGCGGGAGATCCTACGAGCAGTACTTC; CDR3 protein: CASSLASSGRSYEQYF
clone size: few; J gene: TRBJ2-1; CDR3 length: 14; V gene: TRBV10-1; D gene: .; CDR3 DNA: TGCGCCAGCAGTGTTCGATCGGGCTACAATGAGCAGTTCTTC; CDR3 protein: CASSVRSGYNEQFF
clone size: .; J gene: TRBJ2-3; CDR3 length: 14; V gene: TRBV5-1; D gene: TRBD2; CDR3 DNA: TGCGCCAGCAGAGCGGGGGGTAGCACAGATACGCAGTATTTT; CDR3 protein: CASRAGGSTDTQYF
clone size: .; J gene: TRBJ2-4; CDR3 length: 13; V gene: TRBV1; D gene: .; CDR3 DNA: TGCACCAGCAGTTCGAGGGCCAAAAACATTCAGTACTTC; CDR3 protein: CTSSSRAKNIQYF
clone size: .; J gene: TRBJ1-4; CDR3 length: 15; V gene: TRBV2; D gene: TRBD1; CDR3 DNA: TGTGCCAGCAGTGGGACCGGGACAGGGGGCAGAAAACTGTTTTTT; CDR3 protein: CASSGTGTGGRKLFF
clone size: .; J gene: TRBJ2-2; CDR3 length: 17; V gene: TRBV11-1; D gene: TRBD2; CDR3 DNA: TGTGCCAGCAGCCTACGGACTAGCGGGGGAAGGAACGGGGAGCTGTTTTTT; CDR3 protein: CASSLRTSGGRNGELFF
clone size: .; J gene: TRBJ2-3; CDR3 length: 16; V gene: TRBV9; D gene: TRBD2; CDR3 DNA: TGTGCCAGCAGCGTAAGAGCGGGGGGCAGCACAGATACGCAGTATTTT; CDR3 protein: CASSVRAGGSTDTQYF
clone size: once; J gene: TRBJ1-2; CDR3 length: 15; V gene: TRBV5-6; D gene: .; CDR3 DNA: TGTGCCAGCAGCTTGGCCCGGGTAGGCGTGGATGGCTACACCTTC; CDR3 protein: CASSLARVGVDGYTF
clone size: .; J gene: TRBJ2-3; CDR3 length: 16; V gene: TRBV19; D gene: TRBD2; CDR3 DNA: TGTGCCAGTAGTATAGGGACTAGCGGGGTCACAGATACGCAGTATTTT; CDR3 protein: CASSIGTSGVTDTQYF
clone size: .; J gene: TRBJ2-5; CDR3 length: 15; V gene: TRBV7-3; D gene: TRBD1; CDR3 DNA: TGTGCCAGCAGCCAAGAGGGACAGGGGCTGGGGACCCAGTACTTC; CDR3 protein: CASSQEGQGLGTQYF
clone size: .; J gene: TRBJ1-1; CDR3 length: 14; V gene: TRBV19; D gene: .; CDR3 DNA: TGTGCCAGTAGTACCGGGGGGAAGAACACTGAAGCTTTCTTT; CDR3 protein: CASSTGGKNTEAFF
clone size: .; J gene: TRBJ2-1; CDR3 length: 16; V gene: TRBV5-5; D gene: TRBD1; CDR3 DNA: TGTGCCAGCAGCCTTATGCTAGCAGGGGGATGGAATGAGCAGTTCTTC; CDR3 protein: CASSLMLAGGWNEQFF
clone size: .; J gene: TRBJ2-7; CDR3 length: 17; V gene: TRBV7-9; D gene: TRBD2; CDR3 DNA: TGTGCCAGCAGCTTAGGTGCGACTAGCGGCAATTTCTACGAGCAGTACTTC; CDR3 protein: CASSLGATSGNFYEQYF
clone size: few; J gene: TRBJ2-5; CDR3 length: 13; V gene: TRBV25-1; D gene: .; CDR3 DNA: TGTGCCAGCAGTGTCTATGGCGGGGAGACCCAGTACTTC; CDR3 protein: CASSVYGGETQYF
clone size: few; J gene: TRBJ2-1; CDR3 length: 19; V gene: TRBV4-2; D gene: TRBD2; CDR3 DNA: TGTGCCAGCAGCCAAGATCCCCCCCGTTTCGGGGGGGGAGGAGGTGAGCAGTTCTTC; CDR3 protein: CASSQDPPRFGGGGGEQFF
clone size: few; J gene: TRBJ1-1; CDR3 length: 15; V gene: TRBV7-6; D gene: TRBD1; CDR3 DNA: TGTGCCAGCAGCCCGCGGACAGGGGTAAAGACTGAAGCTTTCTTT; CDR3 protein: CASSPRTGVKTEAFF
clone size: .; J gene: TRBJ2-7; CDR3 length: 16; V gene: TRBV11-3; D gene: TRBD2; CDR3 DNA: TGTGCCAGCAGCTTCCGCCGGGGGGGAAACGATTACGAGCAGTACTTC; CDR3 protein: CASSFRRGGNDYEQYF
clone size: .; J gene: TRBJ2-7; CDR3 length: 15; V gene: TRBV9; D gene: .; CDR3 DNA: TGTGCCAGCAGCGATCCGGGACTAGGGGGCGGCGAGCAGTACTTC; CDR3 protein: CASSDPGLGGGEQYF
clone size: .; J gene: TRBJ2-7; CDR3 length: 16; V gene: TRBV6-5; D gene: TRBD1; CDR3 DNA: TGTGCCAGCAGTTACTCACGGACAGGGAGTTCCGACGAGCAGTACTTC; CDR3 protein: CASSYSRTGSSDEQYF